These 14 T cell receptor beta chains came from one sample sequenced in a study of human thymus T cells. Resections that were taken during corrective heart surgery supplied the thymus tissue. The data were produced by immunoSEQ multiplex PCR, yet TCRdb's version contains in-frame clones alone and is incomplete. The sample lists about 120,000 clones, more than 90% occurring once. What was sequenced was thymus tissue. The receptors stem from a boy under three years old with a congenital heart defect but otherwise immunologically healthy.

This chain links TRBV9 with TRBJ1-2; D may be TRBD1 (6 bases). V lost 4 bases, J lost 8 bases, and 18 bases lay in between. The CDR3 loop spans 14 amino acids. The germline V gene encodes CDR1 SGDLS and CDR2 YYNGEE. In DNA form, the CDR3 reads TGTGCCAGCAGCCCTCGGGACAAAGTATGGGGCTACACCTTC. Translated, it gives CASSPRDKVWGYTF.

The chain carries TRBV12-5 and TRBJ2-3; TRBD2 agrees at 11 bases. The germline gives CDR1 LGHNT, CDR2 FRNRAP. The V and J ends lost 5 bases and 4 bases, in that order; junction bases with no gene match: 8. The CDR3 spans 16 residues. The CDR3 sequence is CASGHLTSGGPDTQYF. CDR3 DNA sequence: TGTGCTAGTGGTCACCTCACTAGCGGGGGACCAGATACGCAGTATTTT.

The genes are TRBV7-2 and TRBJ2-5, with TRBD2 identical over 13 bases. The length of the CDR3 is 17 residues. V lost 5 bases to trimming and J lost 5 bases; unmatched junction nucleotides: 11. CDR1 SGHTA and CDR2 FQGNSA come from the germline V gene. In nucleotides, the CDR3 is TGTGCCAGCAGCCCCCCGGGACTAGCGGGGTCGGGGGAGACCCAGTACTTC. It translates to CASSPPGLAGSGETQYF.

The chain uses TRBV4-1 and TRBJ2-7; a possible D gene is TRBD2 (6 bases). The CDR3 contains 15 residues. The V end lost 0 bases, the J end lost 3 bases, and 12 bases lay between the germline ends. The V gene's germline CDR1 is MGHRA and CDR2 YSYEKL. In DNA, the CDR3 is TGCGCCAGCAGCCAAGATCCCCGGGGGAACTACGAGCAGTACTTC. Its translation: CASSQDPRGNYEQYF.

The chain carries TRBV28 and TRBJ2-7; the D gene is possibly TRBD2 (7 bases). Between the trimmed V and J ends, which lost 7 bases and 1 base, there was a span of 14 bases. Germline CDR1 is MDHEN and CDR2 is SYDVKM. The CDR3 sequence is 14 residues long. In DNA, the CDR3 is TGTGCCAGCAAAAACGGGGGGCAGTCCTACGAGCAGTACTTC. Its protein product is CASKNGGQSYEQYF.

The rearrangement uses TRBV13 and TRBJ2-1; 12 nucleotides agree with TRBD1. The trim removed 5 bases at V and 7 bases at J, leaving 18 bases unmatched. This CDR3 is 19 amino acids long. Germline-derived CDR1 and CDR2 are PRHDT and FYEKMQ (reference sequence). The CDR3 protein is CASSGPRDRGRGGMNEQFF. The CDR3 DNA sequence: TGTGCCAGCAGCGGGCCCCGGGACAGGGGGCGCGGTGGAATGAATGAGCAGTTCTTC.

J is TRBJ2-6 and V is TRBV19, with 12 bases fitting TRBD1. Germline-derived CDR1 and CDR2 are LNHDA and SQIVND (reference sequence). The ends lost 3 bases at V and 4 bases at J; junction bases unmatched: 7. CDR3 length equals 18 residues. Written as DNA, the CDR3 is TGTGCCAGTAGTATCAAGCGGGACAGGGGGCCGGGGGCCAACGTCCTGACTTTC. This gives the protein CASSIKRDRGPGANVLTF.

V is TRBV4-1 and J is TRBJ2-5; perhaps TRBD1 as D (6 bases). The CDR3 length is 18 residues. V lost 0 bases, J lost 5 bases, and 22 bases lay in between. Germline V lookup: CDR1 MGHRA, CDR2 YSYEKL. Written as DNA, the CDR3 is TGCGCCAGCAGCCAAGAGTGGGAACAAGGGGGTTTGGGGGAGACCCAGTACTTC. Its translation is CASSQEWEQGGLGETQYF.

J is TRBJ2-3 and V is TRBV7-2, with TRBD2 as a possible D gene (5 bases). CDR3 length: 17 residues. Germline V gives CDR1 SGHTA, CDR2 FQGNSA. Trimming shortened V by 6 bases and J by 4 bases, and 23 bases separated the two germline ends. The CDR3 coding sequence is TGTGCCAGCAGTTCAGCGGCGCCATCCAAACTCTCAGATACGCAGTATTTT. This gives the protein CASSSAAPSKLSDTQYF.

The chain is built from TRBV11-2 and TRBJ1-4; 7 positions agree with TRBD1. CDR1 is SGHAT and CDR2 is FQNNGV in the germline V gene. The CDR3 consists of 17 residues. Unmatched junction bases numbered 17, after V lost 8 bases and J lost 5 bases. CDR3 bases: TGTGCCAGCTCACAGGGGTCCAAAAGGGGCCGGAATGAAAAACTGTTTTTT. Translated: CASSQGSKRGRNEKLFF. The full variable domain, rest sourced from reference TRBV11-2 and TRBJ1-4, is EAGVAQSPRYKIIEKRQSVAFWCNPISGHATLYWYQQILGQGPKLLIQFQNNGVVDDSQLPKDRFSAERLKGVDSTLKIQPAKLEDSAVYLCASSQGSKRGRNEKLFFGSGTQLSVL.

V usage is TRBV19 and J usage is TRBJ2-7; 8 bases fit TRBD1. Per the germline V gene, CDR1 is LNHDA and CDR2 is SQIVND (reference sequence). The length of the CDR3 is 15 residues. V lost 3 bases to trimming and J lost 6 bases; unmatched junction nucleotides: 10. CDR3 nucleotides: TGTGCCAGTAGTATGTCCACAGGGGGATTAAGCGAGCAGTACTTC. Amino acid sequence: CASSMSTGGLSEQYF.

The V call is TRBV27, the J call TRBJ1-1; 7 bases map to TRBD1. Germline values: CDR1 MNHEY, CDR2 SMNVEV (reference sequence). The CDR3 loop spans 11 amino acids. With 8 bases clipped from V and 8 bases from J, the junction kept 5 bases outside the gene matches. CDR3 DNA sequence: TGTGCCAGCGGGACAGCCAGAGAAGCTTTCTTT. This gives the protein CASGTAREAFF.

The chain links TRBV5-1 to TRBJ2-3; the D gene is possibly TRBD2 (5 bases). The CDR3 is made up of 16 amino acids. The V and J ends lost 0 bases and 2 bases respectively, with 13 bases between them. In germline, CDR1 is SGHRS, CDR2 YFSETQ. Written as DNA, the CDR3 is TGCGCCAGCAGCTTGGGGCTAGCAAGATCCACAGATACGCAGTATTTT. It is translated as CASSLGLARSTDTQYF.

This clone was seen a few times. This sequence joins TRBV2 and TRBJ1-1; TRBD1 matches at 7 bases. The length of the CDR3 is 14 residues. V was clipped by 6 bases and J by 3 bases; unmatched bases: 7. Per the germline V gene, CDR1 is SNHLY and CDR2 is FYNNEI. This chain's CDR3 is CASRRQGGDTEAFF. In DNA form, the CDR3 reads TGTGCCAGCAGGCGACAGGGTGGGGACACTGAAGCTTTCTTT.